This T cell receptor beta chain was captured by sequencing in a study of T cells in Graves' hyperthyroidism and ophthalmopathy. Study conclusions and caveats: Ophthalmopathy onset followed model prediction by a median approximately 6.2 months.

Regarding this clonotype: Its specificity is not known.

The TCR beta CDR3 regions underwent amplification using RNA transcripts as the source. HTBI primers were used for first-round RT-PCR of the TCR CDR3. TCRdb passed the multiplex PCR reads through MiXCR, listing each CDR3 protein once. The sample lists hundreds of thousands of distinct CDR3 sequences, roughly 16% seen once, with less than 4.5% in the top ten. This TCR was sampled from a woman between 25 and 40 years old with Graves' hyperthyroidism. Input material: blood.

The chain's CDR3 is CASSMAIGAGELFF. CDR3 bases: TGTGCCAGTAGTATGGCCATCGGGGCCGGGGAGCTGTTTTTT. The chain links TRBV19 to TRBJ2-2; weak D call: TRBD2 (5 bases). In germline, CDR1 is LNHDA, CDR2 SQIVND (reference sequence). The ends were cut back, 3 bases at V and 6 bases at J, with 11 bases in the middle. This CDR3 region has 14 residues.